Ten or more counts support the clone carrying this T cell receptor beta chain. The target antigen is unknown. Peripheral blood was collected from the related graft donor on the marrow donation day. The assay was immunoSEQ multiplex PCR, and TCRdb's table has in-frame clones only and misses some. Sampling found tens of thousands of clones, none seen once. Germline loops: CDR1 SGHRS, CDR2 YFSETQ. The CDR3 has 12 amino acids. V shed 5 bases and J 7 bases; nucleotides not matched to a gene: 5. This specimen comes from a study of T cells after posttransplantation cyclophosphamide. The study's findings and limits: Tissue-infiltrating T cells from skin or gut overlapped little with blood T cells. Donor-recipient repertoire similarity was low at 1-2 months, rising over year one. Recipient CMV seropositivity and CMV reactivation strongly tracked TRB clonality.

The sequenced sample consisted of PBMCs. The chain joins TRBV5-1 to TRBJ2-7; 8 bases agree with TRBD1. The TCR comes from a woman aged 60 to 75 in good health, CMV-negative, and a related stem cell transplant donor. The CDR3 sequence is CASRDRETEQYF. The CDR3 bases are TGCGCCAGCAGGGACAGGGAGACGGAGCAGTACTTC.